The clone carrying this T cell receptor beta chain was recorded at least ten times. Its cognate antigen is unknown. Individual cDNA molecules in this library carried unique molecular identifiers. The authors' processing: From approximately 20,000 to 700,000 TCRs were found per sample, with a median of about 100,000. From the RACE reads, TCRdb called clonotypes with MiXCR, one entry per CDR3 protein. The V and J calls here are based on TCRdb, not the publication. The data hold about 98,000 distinct CDR3 sequences, with roughly 10% observed a single time. The record originates from a study of human T cells and chemical hapten exposure. The CDR3 covers 15 residues. Germline V gene lookup returns CDR1 LGHDT and CDR2 YNNKEL (reference sequence). The V gene end was trimmed by 3 bases and the J gene end by 9 bases; junction bases not matched to a gene: 5. Study-level points and caveats: In the PT1 data, expanded TCR counts showed a positive correlation with patch test score.

The time point: pre-sensitization, week 0. Treatment reported: therapeutic diphenylcyclopropenone sensitization with weekly scalp DPC. Unfractionated whole blood yielded total RNA. The specimen comprised whole blood, sampled in connection with sensitization to the hapten diphenylcyclopropenone (DPC). V and J are TRBV3-1 and TRBJ1-6; 10 bases map to TRBD1. The sequence was obtained from a woman in her sixties with alopecia areata. Some clones in this sample may be carry-over from other donors' samples. CDR3 bases: TGTGCCAGCAGCCAGAGGACAGGGGGAGGTTCACCCCTCCACTTT. Translated: CASSQRTGGGSPLHF.